Listed here are 21 T cell receptor beta chains from one sample, sequenced in a study of blood T cell repertoires in COVID-19. TCRdb's table, derived via immunoSEQ multiplex PCR, lists solely in-frame clones and lacks some. The data hold 250,000 to 300,000 clones, with about 86% observed a single time. The material sequenced was peripheral blood. The receptors here all came from a woman between 55 and 75 years old with active or convalescent COVID-19.

This chain uses TRBV7-8 with TRBJ2-7; D may be TRBD1 (6 bases). Germline loops: CDR1 SGHVS, CDR2 FQNEAQ. Trimming took 5 bases from V and 4 from J, leaving 15 bases between them. The CDR3 loop spans 14 amino acids. CDR3 amino acids: CASSAGQSNYEQYF. CDR3 coding DNA: TGTGCCAGCAGCGCCGGACAGAGTAATTACGAGCAGTACTTC.

The chain couples TRBV7-9 to TRBJ2-7, with TRBD1 identical over 8 bases. There are 14 residues in the CDR3. The trim removed 3 bases at V and 5 bases at J, leaving 6 bases unmatched. Looked up from germline, CDR1 is SEHNR and CDR2 is FQNEAQ (reference sequence). CDR3 amino acids: CASSFPDRAHEQYF. In nucleotides, the CDR3 is TGTGCCAGCAGCTTCCCGGACAGGGCCCACGAGCAGTACTTC.

The J gene is TRBJ1-1, the V gene TRBV6-5; no clear D gene. V dropped 0 bases and J dropped 1 base, with 6 bases sitting between them. CDR3 size: 14 residues. Looked up from germline, CDR1 is MNHEY and CDR2 is SVGAGI. CDR3 nucleotides: TGTGCCAGCAGTTACTCATACAGGAACACTGAAGCTTTCTTT. Translating gives CASSYSYRNTEAFF.

This clone is a singleton in its sample. The rearrangement uses TRBV19 and TRBJ2-7, with no clear D. The CDR3 length is 11 residues. Trimming cost V 6 bases and J 3 bases, with 6 bases left between them. Germline-derived CDR1 and CDR2 are LNHDA and SQIVND (reference sequence). The CDR3, as DNA: TGTGCCAGTAGCCTCGGCTACGAGCAGTACTTC. It encodes CASSLGYEQYF.

The chain recombines TRBV30 with TRBJ2-3; D is possibly TRBD1 (6 bases). Germline values: CDR1 GTSNPN, CDR2 SVGIG (reference sequence). V dropped 2 bases and J dropped 4 bases, with 13 bases sitting between them. The CDR3 has 14 residues. CDR3 sequence (DNA): TGTGCCTGGAGTAAGGGGGTACGGGCAGATACGCAGTATTTT. It specifies CAWSKGVRADTQYF.

The chain links TRBV12-3 or TRBV12-4 to TRBJ2-7; possibly TRBD1 for D (6 bases). The CDR3 is 13 residues long. The V end lost 6 bases, the J end lost 7 bases, and 16 bases lay between the germline ends. This CDR3 reads CASSTGTTEEQYF. The CDR3 nucleotides read TGTGCCAGCAGCACCGGGACAACGGAAGAGCAGTACTTC.

This chain joins TRBV11-1 and TRBJ2-7; D is possibly TRBD1 (5 bases). The V gene lost 1 base and the J gene lost 4 bases, with 14 bases spanning the gap. The CDR3 has 15 amino acids. Germline-derived CDR1 and CDR2 are SGHAT and FQDESV (reference sequence). This chain's CDR3 is CASSLVAGIVYEQYF. The DNA of the CDR3 is TGTGCCAGCAGCTTAGTGGCAGGGATAGTGTACGAGCAGTACTTC.

This clone was detected only once. The chain has TRBV4-3 and TRBJ2-5, with a tentative D call TRBD1 (5 bases). Germline V gene sequence: CDR1 LGHNA, CDR2 YSLEER. Trimming cost V 0 bases and J 3 bases, with 17 bases left between them. This CDR3 has 17 residues. CDR3 in amino acids: CASSQDLLGHLKETQYF. CDR3 DNA: TGCGCCAGCAGCCAAGATCTCCTAGGACACCTTAAAGAGACCCAGTACTTC.

This clone came up once. The chain is built from TRBV9 and TRBJ2-5; TRBD2 matches at 9 bases. Germline loops: CDR1 SGDLS, CDR2 YYNGEE. V was clipped by 4 bases and J by 4 bases; unmatched bases: 14. The CDR3 sequence is 17 residues long. Here the CDR3 DNA reads TGTGCCAGCAGCAACCCGCGAGCGGGGGGAGGGGGAGAGACCCAGTACTTC. Translating it yields CASSNPRAGGGGETQYF.

This chain connects TRBV20-1 to TRBJ1-1, with D uncertain. This CDR3 region has 11 residues. Germline assignment: CDR1 DFQATT and CDR2 SNEGSKA (reference sequence). The germline V and J ends were trimmed by 1 base and 8 bases, with 8 bases remaining between them. CDR3 protein: CSARGEQEAFF. The DNA of the CDR3 is TGCAGTGCTAGAGGGGAGCAAGAAGCTTTCTTT.

The chain is built from TRBV12-5 and TRBJ1-3, with no clear D. The CDR3 length is 15 residues. CDR1 LGHNT and CDR2 FRNRAP come from the germline V gene. The V gene lost 1 base and the J gene lost 3 bases, with 10 bases spanning the gap. The CDR3 DNA is TGTGCTAGTGGTTTGGAACAGAGGGTTGGAAACACCATATATTTT. This translates into CASGLEQRVGNTIYF.

The rearrangement links TRBV5-8 to TRBJ2-4; 9 nucleotides agree with TRBD1. The trim removed 1 base at V and 1 base at J, leaving 9 bases unmatched. CDR3 length: 18 residues. Germline CDR1 and CDR2: SGHTS and YDEGEE. The DNA for the CDR3 is TGTGCCAGCAGCTTGTTGGGCTGGGACAGGGAGGCCAAAAACATTCAGTACTTC. This sequence encodes CASSLLGWDREAKNIQYF.

This chain's CDR3 is CASSSGTSGGVQETQYF. Written as DNA, the CDR3 is TGTGCCAGCAGCAGTGGGACTAGCGGGGGGGTTCAAGAGACCCAGTACTTC. The rearrangement joins TRBV7-8 to TRBJ2-5; 16 bases map to TRBD2. The germline CDR1 and CDR2 sequences are SGHVS and FQNEAQ. This CDR3 region has 17 residues. The J segment lost 2 bases and the V segment lost 5 bases, leaving 5 bases of the junction unmatched.

This chain links TRBV18 with TRBJ2-2, with 9 bases identical to TRBD1. CDR1 is KGHSH, CDR2 LQKENI, per germline. The junction had 4 bases not matched to a gene; V was cut back by 2 bases and J by 3 bases. The CDR3 runs to 16 residues. The CDR3 DNA is TGTGCCAGCTCACCAAACCGGGACAGGGACACCGGGGAGCTGTTTTTT. It encodes CASSPNRDRDTGELFF.

Remarks on this clone: This may arise from a read error, as a much more abundant clone is one base away. Other DNA sequences of this sample code for an identical CDR3. V gene TRBV6-1 combines with J gene TRBJ1-2, with D perhaps matching TRBD1 (5 bases). CDR3 length: 14 amino acids. Germline values: CDR1 MNHNS, CDR2 SASEGT. V was trimmed by 2 bases and J by 5 bases, leaving 12 bases between them. The CDR3 region is CASSETQGSYGYTF. CDR3 coding DNA: TGTGCCAGCAGTGAAACCCAGGGTTCTTATGGCTACACCTTC.

The chain links TRBV4-3 to TRBJ2-3, with D perhaps TRBD2 (5 bases). The V end lost 1 base, the J end lost 3 bases, and 17 bases lay between the germline ends. Germline lookup yields CDR1 LGHNA and CDR2 YSLEER. This CDR3 comprises 17 residues. The CDR3, as DNA: TGCGCCAGCAGCCAAGGTCGTCTAGCCCTCGAGACAGATACGCAGTATTTT. Protein sequence: CASSQGRLALETDTQYF.

V usage is TRBV2 and J usage is TRBJ1-5; maybe TRBD1 (5 bases). CDR1 is SNHLY and CDR2 is FYNNEI in the germline V gene. V gave up 6 bases and J gave up 6 bases, with 15 bases separating them. The CDR3 runs to 14 residues. Here the CDR3 DNA reads TGTGCCAGCAGCCCCGGCGGGGGTGCTCAGCCCCAGCATTTT. As protein: CASSPGGGAQPQHF. The variable domain in full, completed from reference TRBV2 and TRBJ1-5, reads EPEVTQTPSHQVTQMGQEVILRCVPISNHLYFYWYRQILGQKVEFLVSFYNNEISEKSEIFDDQFSVERPDGSNFTLKIRSTKLEDSAMYFCASSPGGGAQPQHFGDGTRLSIL.

This clone was detected only once. The gene calls are TRBV27 and TRBJ1-1; D is perhaps TRBD1 (6 bases). Trimming shortened V by 5 bases and J by 4 bases, and 11 bases separated the two germline ends. CDR3 length equals 13 residues. Germline CDR1 is MNHEY and CDR2 is SMNVEV (reference sequence). In DNA form, the CDR3 reads TGTGCCAGCAGTATTAGGGGGGGCACTGAAGCTTTCTTT. This translates into CASSIRGGTEAFF.

This rearrangement joins TRBV6-5 to TRBJ2-1; D possibly corresponds to TRBD2 (7 bases). The CDR3 is 16 residues long. V lost 0 bases and J lost 4, with 13 bases in between. Germline-derived CDR1 and CDR2 are MNHEY and SVGAGI. In DNA form, the CDR3 reads TGTGCCAGCAGTTACTCCAAAGGGGGGGCTTACAATGAGCAGTTCTTC. The encoded protein is CASSYSKGGAYNEQFF.

This chain links TRBV25-1 with TRBJ1-1, with D possibly being TRBD1 (6 bases). Trimming took off 2 bases at V and 1 base at J, with 14 bases between the two ends. The CDR3 consists of 16 residues. CDR1 and CDR2 from the germline V gene are MGHDK and SYGVNS. The CDR3 bases are TGTGCCAGCAGTGAACGCGCCAGGGGAGCGAACACTGAAGCTTTCTTT. Its translation is CASSERARGANTEAFF.

This chain's CDR3 is CSAGQGDEQFF. Written as DNA, the CDR3 is TGCAGTGCAGGACAGGGTGATGAGCAGTTCTTC. V usage is TRBV20-1 and J usage is TRBJ2-1; 8 bases line up with TRBD1. The J segment lost 8 bases and the V segment lost 6 bases, leaving 3 bases of the junction unmatched. Germline V gene sequence: CDR1 DFQATT, CDR2 SNEGSKA (reference sequence). This CDR3 is 11 amino acids long.